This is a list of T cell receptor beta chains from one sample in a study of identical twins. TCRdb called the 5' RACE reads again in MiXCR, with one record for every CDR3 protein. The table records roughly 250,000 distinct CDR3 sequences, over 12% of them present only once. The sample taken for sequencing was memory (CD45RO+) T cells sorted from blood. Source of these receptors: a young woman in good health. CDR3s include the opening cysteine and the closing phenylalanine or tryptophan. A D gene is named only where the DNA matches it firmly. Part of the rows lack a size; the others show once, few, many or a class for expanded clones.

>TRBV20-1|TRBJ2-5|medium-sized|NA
CSAPAGRVETQYF
TGCAGTGCTCCGGCAGGGCGGGTGGAGACCCAGTACTTC
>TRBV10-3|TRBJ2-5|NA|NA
CAISRTEQETQYF
TGTGCCATCAGTCGGACAGAACAAGAGACCCAGTACTTC
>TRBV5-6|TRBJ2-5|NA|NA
CASSLGVYQETQYF
TGTGCCAGCAGCTTGGGGGTGTACCAAGAGACCCAGTACTTC
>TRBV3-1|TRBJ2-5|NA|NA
CASSQGGTYKTQYF
TGTGCCAGCAGCCAAGGGGGGACCTATAAGACCCAGTACTTC
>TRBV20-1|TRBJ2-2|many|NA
CSARVRVANTGELFF
TGCAGTGCTAGAGTCCGGGTTGCGAACACCGGGGAGCTGTTTTTT
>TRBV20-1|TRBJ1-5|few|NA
CSAQSRQVVQPQHF
TGCAGTGCCCAATCGAGACAGGTCGTCCAGCCCCAGCATTTT
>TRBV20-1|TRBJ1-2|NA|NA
CSAAGRANYGYTF
TGCAGTGCGGCAGGGAGGGCTAACTATGGCTACACCTTC
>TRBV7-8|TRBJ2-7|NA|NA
CASSFTTAAYEQYF
TGTGCCAGCAGCTTTACCACCGCAGCCTACGAGCAGTACTTC
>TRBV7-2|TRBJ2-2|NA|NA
CASSPRGTGANTGELFF
TGTGCCAGCAGCCCTAGGGGTACGGGGGCGAACACCGGGGAGCTGTTTTTT
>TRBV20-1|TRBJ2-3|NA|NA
CSYQGRTDTQYF
TGCAGCTACCAGGGGAGAACAGATACGCAGTATTTT
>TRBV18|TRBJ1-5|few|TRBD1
CASSPRTGGEQPQHF
TGTGCCAGCTCACCACGGACAGGGGGCGAGCAGCCCCAGCATTTT
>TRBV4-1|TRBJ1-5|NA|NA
CASSQVGRAQPQHF
TGCGCCAGCAGCCAAGTGGGTCGGGCCCAGCCCCAGCATTTT
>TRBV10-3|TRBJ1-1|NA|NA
CAISEPGRGRYRTEAFF
TGTGCCATCAGTGAGCCGGGGAGAGGGAGGTATCGCACTGAAGCTTTCTTT
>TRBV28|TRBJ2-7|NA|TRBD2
CASSGPSGSYEQYF
TGTGCCAGCAGTGGACCTAGCGGGAGCTATGAGCAGTACTTC
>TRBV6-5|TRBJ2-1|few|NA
CASSYRGTPKDEQFF
TGTGCCAGCAGTTACAGAGGGACTCCTAAGGATGAGCAGTTCTTC
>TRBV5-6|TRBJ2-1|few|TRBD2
CASSVRTSGRSYNEQFF
TGTGCCAGCAGCGTTAGGACTAGCGGGAGGTCCTACAATGAGCAGTTCTTC
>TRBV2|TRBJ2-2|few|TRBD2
CASNLAGGSSGELFF
TGTGCCAGCAACCTAGCGGGAGGTTCATCCGGGGAGCTGTTTTTT
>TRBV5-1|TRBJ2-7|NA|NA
CASSLGSLSYEQYF
TGCGCCAGCAGCCTGGGGAGTCTCTCCTACGAGCAGTACTTC
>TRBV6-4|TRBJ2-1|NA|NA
CASSLFSGANEQFF
TGTGCCAGCAGTCTATTTTCCGGGGCGAATGAGCAGTTCTTC
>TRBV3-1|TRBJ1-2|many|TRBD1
CASSRQGRGYGYTF
TGTGCCAGCAGCCGACAGGGCCGGGGCTATGGCTACACCTTC
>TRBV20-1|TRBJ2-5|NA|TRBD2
CSAMLAGGSQYF
TGCAGTGCTATGCTAGCGGGGGGGTCCCAGTACTTC
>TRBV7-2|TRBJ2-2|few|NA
CASSLRGPDTGELFF
TGTGCCAGCAGCTTACGGGGACCAGATACCGGGGAGCTGTTTTTT
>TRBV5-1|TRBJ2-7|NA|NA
CASAHSGSSYEQYF
TGCGCCAGCGCCCACTCGGGGAGCTCCTACGAGCAGTACTTC
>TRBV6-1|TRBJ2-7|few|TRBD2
CASRQLAGVYEQYF
TGTGCCAGCAGACAACTAGCGGGAGTCTACGAGCAGTACTTC
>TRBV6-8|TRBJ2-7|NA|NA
CASGDKFSYEQYF
TGTGCCTCAGGGGACAAGTTTTCCTACGAGCAGTACTTC
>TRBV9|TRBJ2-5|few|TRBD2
CASSVGRAGGPEKTQYF
TGTGCCAGCAGCGTAGGTAGAGCGGGGGGGCCCGAGAAGACCCAGTACTTC
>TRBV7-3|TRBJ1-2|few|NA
CASSLGLSYGYTF
TGTGCCAGCAGCTTGGGATTAAGTTATGGCTACACCTTC
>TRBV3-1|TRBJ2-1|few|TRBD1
CASSQRTGVSYNEQFF
TGTGCCAGCAGCCAGCGGACAGGTGTCTCCTACAATGAGCAGTTCTTC
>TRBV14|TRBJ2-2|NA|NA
CASSQLGTRSTGELFF
TGTGCCAGCAGCCAGCTTGGGACCCGATCTACCGGGGAGCTGTTTTTT
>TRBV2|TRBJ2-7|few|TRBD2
CASSEVGLAGSEQYF
TGTGCCAGCAGTGAGGTCGGGCTAGCGGGCAGCGAGCAGTACTTC
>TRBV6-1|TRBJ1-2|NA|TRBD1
CASSKTGIPDYGYTF
TGTGCCAGCAGCAAGACAGGGATACCTGATTATGGCTACACCTTC
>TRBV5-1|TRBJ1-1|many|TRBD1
CASREGANTEAFF
TGCGCCAGCAGAGAGGGGGCGAACACTGAAGCTTTCTTT
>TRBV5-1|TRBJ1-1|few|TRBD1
CASSFLPGTANTEAFF
TGCGCCAGCAGCTTTCTTCCCGGGACAGCCAACACTGAAGCTTTCTTT
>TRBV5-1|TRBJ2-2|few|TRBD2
CASSLPPSGWAGELFF
TGCGCCAGCAGCTTGCCCCCTAGCGGCTGGGCCGGGGAGCTGTTTTTT
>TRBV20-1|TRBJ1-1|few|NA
CSARRVGTEAFF
TGCAGTGCTCGACGGGTCGGGACTGAAGCTTTCTTT
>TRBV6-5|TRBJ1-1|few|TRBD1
CASSLSRGLNTEAFF
TGTGCCAGCAGTTTATCTAGGGGGCTCAACACTGAAGCTTTCTTT
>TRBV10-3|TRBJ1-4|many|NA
CAISGGVGEKLFF
TGTGCCATCAGTGGAGGAGTTGGAGAAAAACTGTTTTTT
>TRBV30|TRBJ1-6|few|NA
CAWAPHRDTPLHF
TGTGCCTGGGCCCCCCACAGGGATACACCCCTCCACTTT
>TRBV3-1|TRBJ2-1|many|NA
CASSHGRSSYNEQFF
TGTGCCAGCAGCCATGGGCGGAGCTCCTACAATGAGCAGTTCTTC
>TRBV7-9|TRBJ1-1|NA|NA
CASSLDGRVTSTEAFF
TGTGCCAGCAGCTTAGATGGCAGGGTAACGTCCACTGAAGCTTTCTTT
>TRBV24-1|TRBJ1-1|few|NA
CATSDGTNTEAFF
TGTGCCACCAGTGATGGAACTAACACTGAAGCTTTCTTT
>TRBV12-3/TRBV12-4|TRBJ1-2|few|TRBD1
CASSLGRTGLMGYTF
TGTGCCAGCAGTTTAGGAAGGACAGGCCTTATGGGCTACACCTTC
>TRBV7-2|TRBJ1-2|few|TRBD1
CASSLGWDRNGYTF
TGTGCCAGCAGCTTAGGGTGGGACAGGAATGGCTACACCTTC
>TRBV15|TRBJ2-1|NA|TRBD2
CATSRVRASGTHEQFF
TGTGCCACCAGCAGAGTTAGGGCTAGCGGGACCCATGAGCAGTTCTTC
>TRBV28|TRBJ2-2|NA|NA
CASSSITGELFF
TGTGCCAGCAGCTCCATCACCGGGGAGCTGTTTTTT